The clone carrying this TCR beta chain turned up a few times. This record comes from a study of T cells in Graves' hyperthyroidism and ophthalmopathy. The CDR3 is 15 residues long. The germline CDR1 and CDR2 sequences are SEHNR and FQNEAQ (reference sequence). The V and J ends lost 5 bases and 5 bases, in that order; junction bases with no gene match: 7. The CDR3 regions of TCR beta were amplified from RNA transcripts. The primer set for the first-round RT-PCR of the TCR CDR3 was HTBI. Using its own MiXCR run on the multiplex PCR reads, TCRdb lists one record per CDR3 protein. The sample lists approximately 640,000 distinct CDR3 sequences; roughly 17% were seen once.

The sample was blood. This receptor was taken from a woman aged 25 to 39 with Graves' hyperthyroidism. The chain links TRBV7-9 to TRBJ2-3; TRBD1 matches at 10 bases. CDR3 nucleotide sequence: TGTGCCAGCAGCCCTAAGGACAGGGGGGGAGATACGCAGTATTTT. It translates to CASSPKDRGGDTQYF. Drawing the rest from reference TRBV7-9 and TRBJ2-3, the complete variable domain is DTGVSQNPRHKITKRGQNVTFRCDPISEHNRLYWYRQTLGQGPEFLTYFQNEAQLEKSRLLSDRFSAERPKGSFSTLEIQRTEQGDSAMYLCASSPKDRGGDTQYFGPGTRLTVL.